Shown below are 15 T cell receptor beta chains from a single sample sequenced in a study of PD-1 blockade in classical Hodgkin lymphoma. The method was immunoSEQ multiplex PCR; TCRdb's version includes in-frame clones alone and lacks a portion of them. The top ten hold roughly 9% of the sample, which has 30,000 to 45,000 clones, 87% seen once. All patients relapsed after autologous stem cell transplantation, and brentuximab vedotin exposure varied. The specimen was peripheral blood mononuclear cells (PBMCs), collected at baseline. The receptors derive from a human donor with classical Hodgkin lymphoma.

This clone appeared once. The junction shows a germline mismatch at one end, possibly a read error. The CDR3 bases are TGTACCAGCAGTGATTGGCGCAGCTACGAGCAGTACTTC. It is translated as CTSSDWRSYEQYF. The chain joins TRBV2 to TRBJ2-7; D unresolved. The CDR3 has 13 residues. Looked up from germline, CDR1 is SNHLY and CDR2 is FYNNEI.

The chain joins TRBV6-5 to TRBJ1-2; D is unresolved. The CDR3 spans 14 residues. The germline CDR1 and CDR2 sequences are MNHEY and SVGAGI. Between the trimmed V and J ends, which lost 2 bases and 8 bases, there was a span of 15 bases. CDR3 bases: TGTGCCAGCAGTTACGCATCGGGAATTTCGGGCTACACCTTC. Protein sequence: CASSYASGISGYTF.

This clone was observed a single time. The chain joins TRBV19 to TRBJ2-7, with D possibly being TRBD2 (6 bases). This CDR3 is 15 amino acids long. Trimming left V 5 bases short and J 3 bases short, with 17 bases between. CDR1 LNHDA and CDR2 SQIVND come from the germline V gene (reference sequence). The CDR3 DNA reads TGTGCCAGTAGTCCCACCGGACCGGGGGTCTACGAGCAGTACTTC. This sequence encodes CASSPTGPGVYEQYF.

The chain recombines TRBV7-3 with TRBJ1-1; D is uncertain. Germline loops: CDR1 SGHTA, CDR2 FQGTGA. V gave up 3 bases and J gave up 6 bases, with 5 bases separating them. The CDR3 is made up of 11 amino acids. The CDR3 here is CASSFGSEAFF. In DNA form, the CDR3 reads TGTGCCAGCAGCTTCGGCTCTGAAGCTTTCTTT.

This chain uses TRBV7-9 with TRBJ2-3, with 11 positions matching TRBD2. CDR3 length: 15 residues. Germline CDR1 is SEHNR and CDR2 is FQNEAQ (reference sequence). V shed 5 bases and J 2 bases; nucleotides not matched to a gene: 3. The CDR3 coding sequence is TGTGCCAGCAGCCTGGGACTAGCGGACACAGATACGCAGTATTTT. Protein product: CASSLGLADTDTQYF.

The CDR3 nucleotides read TGTGCCAGCAGTTACCCCCGGACAGATAATCAGCCCCAGCATTTT. Its translation: CASSYPRTDNQPQHF. The chain carries TRBV6-5 and TRBJ1-5, with a possible D match to TRBD1 (6 bases). Germline loops: CDR1 MNHEY, CDR2 SVGAGI. Deletions cut 2 bases from V and 4 bases from J, with 12 bases between. The CDR3 contains 15 residues.

This clone was seen only a few times. The J gene is TRBJ2-2, the V gene TRBV6-5; no firm D call. The CDR3 consists of 12 residues. The germline CDR1 and CDR2 sequences are MNHEY and SVGAGI. Trimming left V 6 bases short and J 4 bases short, with 6 bases between. CDR3 sequence (DNA): TGTGCCAGCAGCCCCCGCACCGGGGAGCTGTTTTTT. This translates into CASSPRTGELFF.

The chain has TRBV9 and TRBJ2-5; 8 bases fit TRBD2. Germline trimming cut 7 bases from V and 6 bases from J; bases unmatched to any gene: 17. In germline, CDR1 is SGDLS, CDR2 YYNGEE. The CDR3 is made up of 16 amino acids. The CDR3, as DNA: TGTGCCAGCGAGATTGCCCCAGCGGGAGATTGGAAGACCCAGTACTTC. Its protein is CASEIAPAGDWKTQYF.

This chain joins TRBV10-3 and TRBJ2-2; a weak D match, TRBD2 (6 bases). The ends were cut back, 7 bases at V and 3 bases at J, with 12 bases in the middle. This CDR3 comprises 14 residues. Germline-derived CDR1 and CDR2 are ENHRY and SYGVKD. CDR3 coding DNA: TGTGCCATCAAGGCGAGGGAGGACACCGGGGAGCTGTTTTTT. It encodes CAIKAREDTGELFF.

V is TRBV7-3 and J is TRBJ1-2, with 8 bases that match TRBD1. J was trimmed by 7 bases and V by 2 bases; bases with no gene match: 12. This CDR3 spans 16 amino acids. Germline V gives CDR1 SGHTA, CDR2 FQGTGA. As DNA, the CDR3 is TGTGCCAGCAGCTTAGCCGGTGTTGGACAGGGAAGTGGCTACACCTTC. It encodes CASSLAGVGQGSGYTF.

This clone was counted a single time. The chain combines TRBV7-3 with TRBJ2-5; possible D gene TRBD2, 5 bases. Germline CDR1 reads SGHTA; CDR2 reads FQGTGA. The ends were cut back, 1 base at V and 7 bases at J, with 16 bases in the middle. The CDR3 has 15 amino acids. CDR3 protein: CASSLSGRSEGTQYF. CDR3 in DNA: TGTGCCAGCAGCTTAAGCGGCAGGTCCGAGGGGACCCAGTACTTC.

This chain joins TRBV6-6 and TRBJ1-1; D remains ambiguous. The CDR3 has 13 amino acids. Trimming took off 6 bases at V and 0 bases at J, with 8 bases between the two ends. Germline assignment: CDR1 MNHNY and CDR2 SVGAGI (reference sequence). The CDR3 DNA sequence: TGTGCCAGCAGCTTCAATATGAACACTGAAGCTTTCTTT. Residues: CASSFNMNTEAFF.

V gene TRBV4-1 combines with J gene TRBJ2-2; D gene uncertain. The CDR3 is made up of 16 amino acids. Germline CDR1 and CDR2: MGHRA and YSYEKL. V was clipped by 3 bases and J by 6 bases, with 17 bases between them. The CDR3 spells CASSHPVALVAGELFF. CDR3 sequence (DNA): TGCGCCAGCAGCCATCCGGTGGCCCTGGTCGCCGGGGAGCTGTTTTTT.

CDR3 amino acids: CASRLTTEAFF. For the CDR3, the DNA is TGTGCCAGCAGGCTGACCACTGAAGCTTTCTTT. V gene TRBV6-1 combines with J gene TRBJ1-1; D call uncertain. The CDR3 runs 11 residues. The V end was cut by 6 bases, the J end by 4 bases, with 6 bases between. Looked up from germline, CDR1 is MNHNS and CDR2 is SASEGT.

The genes are TRBV6-1 and TRBJ2-2; no clear D gene. Trimming removed 3 bases at V and 2 bases at J, with 4 bases between. The germline CDR1 and CDR2 sequences are MNHNS and SASEGT. The CDR3 loop spans 13 amino acids. This chain's CDR3 is CASSDDNTGELFF. The DNA for the CDR3 is TGTGCCAGCAGTGATGACAACACCGGGGAGCTGTTTTTT.